A few counts support the clone carrying this T cell receptor beta chain. What it binds is unknown. Trimming took 1 base from V and 2 from J, leaving 7 bases between them. Germline loops: CDR1 SGHTA, CDR2 FQGNSA. The CDR3 covers 14 residues. Donors gave ten milliliters of peripheral blood apiece. The source of the sample is a study of blood T cells in healthy people across ages. The study, taken as a whole, reports: In the absence of known donor CMV status, changes in expanded clonotypes were possibly confounded.

Combining a sample-barcoded 5' primer with a J-beta primer mix, a second PCR ran for about 7 to 11 cycles. TCRdb processed the 5' RACE reads anew with MiXCR; each CDR3 protein has one entry. The table includes 1.8 million or so distinct CDR3 sequences, about two fifths detected once. Sequencing was done on a sample of blood. The chain links TRBV7-2 to TRBJ2-3, with no clear D. The origin of this receptor is a human donor in good health. CDR3 nucleotides: TGTGCCAGCAGCTTAGGAGTCCTCACAGATACGCAGTATTTT. It codes for CASSLGVLTDTQYF. The full variable domain, in which reference TRBV7-2 and TRBJ2-3 provide the parts outside the CDR3, is GAGVSQSPSNKVTEKGKDVELRCDPISGHTALYWYRQSLGQGLEFLIYFQGNSAPDKSGLPSDRFSAERTGGSVSTLTIQRTQQEDSAVYLCASSLGVLTDTQYFGPGTRLTVL.